The 19 T cell receptor beta chains listed next were all sequenced from one sample in a study of cytomegalovirus exposure and HLA in healthy donors. Researchers ran the PCR with 60 Vbeta and 13 Jbeta primers. Profiling relied on immunoSEQ multiplex PCR, and the TCRdb table lists in-frame clones only, not all of them. Among 60,000 to 85,000 clones listed, over 70% were seen once. The sample consisted of PBMCs. Receptors were obtained from a man aged 35 to 55 in good health and CMV-seronegative.

This chain links TRBV7-8 with TRBJ2-2, with D possibly being TRBD1 (5 bases). Trimming stripped 8 bases from V and 5 bases from J, with 24 bases between. Germline V gene sequence: CDR1 SGHVS, CDR2 FQNEAQ. The CDR3 has 17 amino acids. CDR3 protein: CASPPGQGSYRTGELFF. The CDR3 region has the DNA TGTGCCAGCCCCCCCGGGCAGGGATCGTATAGAACCGGGGAGCTGTTTTTT.

This clone has more than one count but fewer than ten. V and J are TRBV9 and TRBJ2-3, with a tentative D call TRBD1 (5 bases). Trimming removed 0 bases at V and 2 bases at J, with 10 bases between. Germline CDR1 is SGDLS and CDR2 is YYNGEE. The CDR3 loop spans 15 amino acids. The DNA for the CDR3 is TGTGCCAGCAGCGTAGGTGGGGCGTTCACAGATACGCAGTATTTT. Protein sequence: CASSVGGAFTDTQYF.

The genes are TRBV2 and TRBJ2-2, with 9 nucleotides matching TRBD1. The CDR3 contains 15 residues. The junction had 5 bases not matched to a gene; V was cut back by 6 bases and J by 3 bases. Per germline, CDR1 SNHLY and CDR2 FYNNEI. The CDR3 region has the DNA TGTGCCAGCAGACACAGGGGGCTGGACACCGGGGAGCTGTTTTTT. It translates to CASRHRGLDTGELFF.

The rearrangement uses TRBV2 and TRBJ2-6; D uncertain. Germline assignment: CDR1 SNHLY and CDR2 FYNNEI. The CDR3 contains 14 residues. V was pared by 4 bases and J by 1 base, with 5 bases between. CDR3 nucleotides: TGTGCCAGCAGTGTCAAATCTGGGGCCAACGTCCTGACTTTC. Protein: CASSVKSGANVLTF.

J is TRBJ2-5 and V is TRBV11-2; 7 nucleotides align to TRBD2. The CDR3 is 15 residues long. V shed 1 base and J 4 bases; nucleotides not matched to a gene: 6. Germline V CDR1 and CDR2: SGHAT, FQNNGV. CDR3 in amino acids: CASSLGGWEGETQYF. For the CDR3, the DNA is TGTGCCAGCAGCTTAGGGGGCTGGGAGGGAGAGACCCAGTACTTC. The full variable domain, completed using reference TRBV11-2 and TRBJ2-5, is EAGVAQSPRYKIIEKRQSVAFWCNPISGHATLYWYQQILGQGPKLLIQFQNNGVVDDSQLPKDRFSAERLKGVDSTLKIQPAKLEDSAVYLCASSLGGWEGETQYFGPGTRLLVL.

This clone has only a few counts. The V gene is TRBV9, the J gene TRBJ2-3; 10 bases fit TRBD1. The CDR3 covers 14 residues. V lost 6 bases, J lost 4 bases, and 5 bases stayed unmatched. Germline V gene data show CDR1 as SGDLS and CDR2 as YYNGEE. Written as DNA, the CDR3 is TGTGCCAGCACCCCGACAGGGGGCGCAGATACGCAGTATTTT. It is translated as CASTPTGGADTQYF. Variable domain in full (rest from reference TRBV9 and TRBJ2-3): DSGVTQTPKHLITATGQRVTLRCSPRSGDLSVYWYQQSLDQGLQFLIQYYNGEERAKGNILERFSAQQFPDLHSELNLSSLELGDSALYFCASTPTGGADTQYFGPGTRLTVL.

The sample holds one count of this clone. The V gene is TRBV19, the J gene TRBJ1-2; 9 nucleotides match TRBD1. The length of the CDR3 is 13 residues. The germline CDR1 and CDR2 sequences are LNHDA and SQIVND (reference sequence). After removal of 5 bases from V and 6 bases from J, the junction contained 4 bases not matched to a gene. CDR3 nucleotide sequence: TGTGCCAGTAGTGAACAGGGGGCTGATGGCTACACCTTC. Amino acid sequence: CASSEQGADGYTF.

V gene TRBV18 combines with J gene TRBJ2-7, with TRBD2 identical over 7 bases. The CDR3 totals 15 residues. V trimming: 3 bases; J trimming: 7 bases; junction bases outside the gene matches: 12. The germline V gene has CDR1 KGHSH and CDR2 LQKENI. The CDR3 spells CASSPRGIAGQEQYF. The DNA of the CDR3 is TGTGCCAGCTCACCGAGAGGAATAGCGGGTCAGGAGCAGTACTTC.

The CDR3 loop reads CASSFGGSSYEQYF. CDR3 nucleotide sequence: TGTGCCAGCAGCTTCGGCGGGAGCTCCTACGAGCAGTACTTC. The chain links TRBV7-2 to TRBJ2-7; 7 bases fit TRBD2. V shed 3 bases, J shed 0 bases, and the junction held 2 bases outside the gene matches. The CDR3 consists of 14 residues. Germline assignment: CDR1 SGHTA and CDR2 FQGNSA. The entire variable domain, with the rest obtained from reference TRBV7-2 and TRBJ2-7, is as follows: GAGVSQSPSNKVTEKGKDVELRCDPISGHTALYWYRQSLGQGLEFLIYFQGNSAPDKSGLPSDRFSAERTGGSVSTLTIQRTQQEDSAVYLCASSFGGSSYEQYFGPGTRLTVT.

The chain links TRBV5-1 to TRBJ2-7; 7 bases align to TRBD1. This CDR3 is built from 15 residues. Germline V gene lookup returns CDR1 SGHRS and CDR2 YFSETQ. After removal of 5 bases from V and 4 bases from J, the junction contained 12 bases not matched to a gene. The CDR3 coding sequence is TGCGCCAGCAGGTGGACCTTGGGGACAGAATACGAGCAGTACTTC. Amino acids: CASRWTLGTEYEQYF.

This clone has a handful of counts. The V and J genes are TRBV5-1 and TRBJ2-5; 14 bases fit TRBD2. CDR3 length: 16 residues. V lost 4 bases and J lost 5; bases outside the gene matches: 7. Germline CDR1 is SGHRS and CDR2 is YFSETQ. CDR3 protein: CASSPRGLAGGETQYF. CDR3 nucleotide sequence: TGCGCCAGCAGCCCCAGAGGACTAGCGGGAGGTGAGACCCAGTACTTC.

The J gene is TRBJ1-1, the V gene TRBV2, with a weak D call TRBD1 (6 bases). Germline V CDR1 and CDR2: SNHLY, FYNNEI. V was cut by 3 bases and J by 5 bases, with 16 bases left in between. This CDR3 has 15 amino acids. The CDR3 DNA sequence: TGTGCCAGCAGTGACAGACAGGCCTCAGGGACTGAAGCTTTCTTT. Translated: CASSDRQASGTEAFF. Combining the CDR3 with reference TRBV2 and TRBJ1-1 gives the whole variable domain EPEVTQTPSHQVTQMGQEVILRCVPISNHLYFYWYRQILGQKVEFLVSFYNNEISEKSEIFDDQFSVERPDGSNFTLKIRSTKLEDSAMYFCASSDRQASGTEAFFGQGTRLTVV.

This chain joins TRBV11-2 and TRBJ1-2, with TRBD1 as a possible D gene (5 bases). Germline CDR1 and CDR2: SGHAT and FQNNGV. CDR3 size: 14 residues. V was shortened by 3 bases and J by 4 bases, with 12 bases between the two germline ends. The DNA for the CDR3 is TGTGCCAGCAGCTTCTCAGGGTTTACCTATGGCTACACCTTC. Its translation: CASSFSGFTYGYTF.

In this sample, this clone turned up a few times. The genes are TRBV5-1 and TRBJ2-3, with 9 positions matching TRBD2. The germline gives CDR1 SGHRS, CDR2 YFSETQ. The V and J ends lost 0 bases and 1 base, in that order; junction bases with no gene match: 3. The CDR3 has 16 residues. The DNA for the CDR3 is TGCGCCAGCAGCTTGGAGCGGACTAGCGGCACAGATACGCAGTATTTT. It translates to CASSLERTSGTDTQYF.

This clone was recorded only once. The chain carries TRBV19 and TRBJ1-3; TRBD1 agrees at 7 bases. The CDR3 is made up of 16 amino acids. The germline V gene encodes CDR1 LNHDA and CDR2 SQIVND (reference sequence). Trimming at V came to 1 base and at J to 0 bases, leaving 3 bases not matched to a gene. The CDR3 loop reads CASSIVGTVSGNTIYF. The CDR3 region has the DNA TGTGCCAGTAGTATAGTCGGGACAGTCTCTGGAAACACCATATATTTT.

The chain is built from TRBV19 and TRBJ2-7; TRBD1 agrees at 7 bases. CDR3 size: 13 residues. The junction had 7 bases not matched to a gene; V was cut back by 7 bases and J by 4 bases. Germline V gene lookup returns CDR1 LNHDA and CDR2 SQIVND (reference sequence). In DNA, the CDR3 is TGTGCCAGTACGGGGTCAGGGGGTTACGAGCAGTACTTC. Translation gives CASTGSGGYEQYF.

This clone appeared once. The chain links TRBV5-4 to TRBJ2-6, with 9 bases identical to TRBD1. The CDR3 covers 18 residues. Germline V lookup: CDR1 SGHNT, CDR2 YYREEE (reference sequence). Unmatched junction bases numbered 4, after V lost 0 bases and J lost 0 bases. The CDR3 sequence is CASSLGTGANSGANVLTF. CDR3 nucleotides: TGTGCCAGCAGCTTGGGGACAGGGGCGAACTCTGGGGCCAACGTCCTGACTTTC.

The chain combines TRBV15 with TRBJ1-1; D remains unclear. The CDR3 is 13 residues long. The V and J ends lost 7 bases and 0 bases respectively, with 9 bases between them. CDR1 LNHNV and CDR2 YYDKDF come from the germline V gene (reference sequence). Here the CDR3 DNA reads TGTGCCACCAAGGCAGGCATGAACACTGAAGCTTTCTTT. This codes for CATKAGMNTEAFF. Full variable domain (rest looked up from reference TRBV15 and TRBJ1-1): DAMVIQNPRYQVTQFGKPVTLSCSQTLNHNVMYWYQQKSSQAPKLLFHYYDKDFNNEADTPDNFQSRRPNTSFCFLDIRSPGLGDTAMYLCATKAGMNTEAFFGQGTRLTVV.

This clone came up a few times. The chain employs TRBV14 and TRBJ2-3; D is uncertain. V gave up 4 bases and J gave up 7 bases, with 9 bases separating them. Germline V gene data show CDR1 as SGHDN and CDR2 as FVKESK. CDR3 length equals 12 residues. DNA for the CDR3: TGTGCCAGCAGCCGAGTCCCCTATACGCAGTATTTT. Protein: CASSRVPYTQYF.